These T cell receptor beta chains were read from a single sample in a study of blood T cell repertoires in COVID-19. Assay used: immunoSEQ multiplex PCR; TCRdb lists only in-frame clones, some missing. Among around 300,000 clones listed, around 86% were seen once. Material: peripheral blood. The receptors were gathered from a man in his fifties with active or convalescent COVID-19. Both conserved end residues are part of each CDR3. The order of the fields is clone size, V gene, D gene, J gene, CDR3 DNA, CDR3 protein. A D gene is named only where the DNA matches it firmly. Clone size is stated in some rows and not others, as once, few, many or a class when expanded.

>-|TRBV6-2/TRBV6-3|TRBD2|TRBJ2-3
TGTGCCAGCAGTTACCCGACTAGCGGGGGGGCTAGCACAGATACGCAGTATTTT
CASSYPTSGGASTDTQYF
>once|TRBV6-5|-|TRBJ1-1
TGTGCCAGCACTTTGACAAGAAACACTGAAGCTTTCTTT
CASTLTRNTEAFF
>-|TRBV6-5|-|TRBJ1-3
TGTGCCAGCAGTTACGTCCCTACCGGAAACACCATATATTTT
CASSYVPTGNTIYF
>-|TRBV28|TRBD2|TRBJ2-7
TGTGCCAGCAGTTTTGGCGGGAGGGCATTCGAGCAGTACTTC
CASSFGGRAFEQYF
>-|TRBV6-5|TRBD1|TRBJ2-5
TGTGCCAGCAGTTACTCCGAGACAGGGTTTCGGAAGACCCAGTACTTC
CASSYSETGFRKTQYF
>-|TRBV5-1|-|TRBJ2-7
TGCGCCAGCAGCTACGCGGGGAACACCTACGAGCAGTACTTC
CASSYAGNTYEQYF
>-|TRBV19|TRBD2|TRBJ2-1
TGTGCCAGTAGTATAGATCAAGGGAGGGGTGGTAATGAGCAGTTCTTC
CASSIDQGRGGNEQFF
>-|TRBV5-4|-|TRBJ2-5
TGTGCCAGCAGTTCCGGGGGCCAAGAGACCCAGTACTTC
CASSSGGQETQYF
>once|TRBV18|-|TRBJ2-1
TGTGCCAGCTCACCGCCCGGTGAGCAGTTCTTC
CASSPPGEQFF
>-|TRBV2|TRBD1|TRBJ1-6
TGTGCCAGCGCAGGGACAGGAGGAAATTCACCCCTCCACTTT
CASAGTGGNSPLHF
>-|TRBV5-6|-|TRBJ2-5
TGTGCCAGCAGCTCCAGCCACAGGTCCCAAGAGACCCAGTACTTC
CASSSSHRSQETQYF
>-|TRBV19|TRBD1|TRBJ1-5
TGTGCCAGTAGAAAAGGACAGGGGCATGGTCGGAGTGGTCAGCCCCAGCATTTT
CASRKGQGHGRSGQPQHF
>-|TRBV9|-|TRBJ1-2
TGTGCCAGCAGCGTAGGGGGGGAGGCTAACTATGGCTACACCTTC
CASSVGGEANYGYTF
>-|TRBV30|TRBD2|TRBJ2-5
TGTGCCTGGAGTGTGGGGGGGAGCTCACAAGAGACCCAGTACTTC
CAWSVGGSSQETQYF
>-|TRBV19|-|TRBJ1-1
TGTGCCAGCTTCAGGGGTGAAGCTTTCTTT
CASFRGEAFF
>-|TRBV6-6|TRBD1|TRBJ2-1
TGTGCCAGCAGTCCCCAAGCCGGACAGGGGGTAGGCAATGAGCAGTTCTTC
CASSPQAGQGVGNEQFF
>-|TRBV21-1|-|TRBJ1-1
TGTGCCAGCAGCACAACAGGGGACGTGAACACTGAAGCTTTCTTT
CASSTTGDVNTEAFF
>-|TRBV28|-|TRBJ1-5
TGTGCCAGCAGTTCGGAAGGGGGAATCGGGTTTCAGCCCCAGCATTTT
CASSSEGGIGFQPQHF
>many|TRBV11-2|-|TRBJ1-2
TGTGCCAGCAGCTCCCTCAGGCACGTCTATGGCTACACCTTC
CASSSLRHVYGYTF
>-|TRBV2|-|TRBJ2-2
TGTGCCAGCAGTCCTGACAGAGACGCGAACACCGGGGAGCTGTTTTTT
CASSPDRDANTGELFF
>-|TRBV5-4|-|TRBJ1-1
TGTGCCAGCTGGGGAAGGGGACTAATGAACACTGAAGCTTTCTTT
CASWGRGLMNTEAFF
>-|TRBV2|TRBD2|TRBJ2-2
TGTGCCAGCAGCGAACTAGCGGGAGGCCCCGGGGAGCTGTTTTTT
CASSELAGGPGELFF
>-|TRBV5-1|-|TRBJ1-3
TGCGCCAGCAGCTTGGCCGGAGGGCTCCCTGGAAACACCATATATTTT
CASSLAGGLPGNTIYF
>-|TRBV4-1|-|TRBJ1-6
TGCGCCAGCAGCCAAGAGGTATCGAGCTATAATTCACCCCTCCACTTT
CASSQEVSSYNSPLHF
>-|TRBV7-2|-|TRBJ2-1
TGTGCCAGCAGCCCGAGCGTATGGCCGAGCTCCTACAATGAGCAGTTCTTC
CASSPSVWPSSYNEQFF
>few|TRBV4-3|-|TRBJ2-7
TGCGCCAGCAGCCCGAACGTTAGAGAGCTCTACGAGCAGTACTTC
CASSPNVRELYEQYF
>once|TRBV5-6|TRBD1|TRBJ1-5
TGTGCCAGCAGCTTGAGTGACAGGGGCAATCAGCCCCAGCATTTT
CASSLSDRGNQPQHF
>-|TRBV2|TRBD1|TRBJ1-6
TGTGCCAGCAGTGAAAGACGTCGACAGGGGCATTCACCCCTCCACTTT
CASSERRRQGHSPLHF
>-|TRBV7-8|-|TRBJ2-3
TGTGCCAGCAGTTCTCGGGTCGGCAGGGCTAGCACAGATACGCAGTATTTT
CASSSRVGRASTDTQYF
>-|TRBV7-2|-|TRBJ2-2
TGTGCCAGCAGCCTTTTAGCTGTTACCGGGGAGCTGTTTTTT
CASSLLAVTGELFF
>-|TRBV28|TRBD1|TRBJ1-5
TGTGCCAGCAGTTCCTGGGACAGGGTCGAGCCCCAGCATTTT
CASSSWDRVEPQHF
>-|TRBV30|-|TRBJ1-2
TGTGCCTGGAGTGGGGCAGGTTCCTATGGCTACACCTTC
CAWSGAGSYGYTF
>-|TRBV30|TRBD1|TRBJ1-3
TGTGCCTGGACCTCCCGGTTCGACAGGGGCTATGACACCATATATTTT
CAWTSRFDRGYDTIYF
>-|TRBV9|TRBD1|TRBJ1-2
TGTGCCAGCAGCAAGGGACAGGGGCGAGTCTATGGCTACACCTTC
CASSKGQGRVYGYTF
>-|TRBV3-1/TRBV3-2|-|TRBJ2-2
TGTGCCAGCAGCTCAGCATGGGCCACCGGGGAGCTGTTTTTT
CASSSAWATGELFF
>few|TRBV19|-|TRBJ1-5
TGTGCCAGTAGTCTACACTCTGGACAGAGAAATCAGCCCCAGCATTTT
CASSLHSGQRNQPQHF
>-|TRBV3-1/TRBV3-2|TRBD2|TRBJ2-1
TGTGCCAGCAGCCAAGATAGCGGGGGTTACAATGAGCAGTTCTTC
CASSQDSGGYNEQFF
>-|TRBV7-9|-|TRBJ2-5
TGTGCCAGCAGCTTAGCGCGCCCCTCGGAGACCCAGTACTTC
CASSLARPSETQYF
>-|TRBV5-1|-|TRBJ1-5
TGCGCCAGCAGCTTGGCCGGACACGGCAATCAGCCCCAGCATTTT
CASSLAGHGNQPQHF
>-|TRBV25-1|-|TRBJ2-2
TGTGCCAGCAGTGAATATGCGGTCGGGGGGCTGGACACCGGGGAGCTGTTTTTT
CASSEYAVGGLDTGELFF
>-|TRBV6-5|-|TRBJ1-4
TGTGCCAGCAGAGGCAGACAGGCAACTAATGAAAAACTGTTTTTT
CASRGRQATNEKLFF
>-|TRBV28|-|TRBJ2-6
TGTGCCAGCTGTCTTAGTGGGGCCAACGTCCTGACTTTC
CASCLSGANVLTF
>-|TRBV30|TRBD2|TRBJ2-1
TGTGCCTGGACGAGCGGGGGGGGCCACAATGAGCAGTTCTTC
CAWTSGGGHNEQFF
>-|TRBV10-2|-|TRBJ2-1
TGCGCCAGCCACCCGCAGGGCAATGAGCAGTTCTTC
CASHPQGNEQFF
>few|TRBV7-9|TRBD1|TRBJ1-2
TGTGCCAGCAGCTATATTGAGACAGGGCCGGCTGGCTACACCTTC
CASSYIETGPAGYTF